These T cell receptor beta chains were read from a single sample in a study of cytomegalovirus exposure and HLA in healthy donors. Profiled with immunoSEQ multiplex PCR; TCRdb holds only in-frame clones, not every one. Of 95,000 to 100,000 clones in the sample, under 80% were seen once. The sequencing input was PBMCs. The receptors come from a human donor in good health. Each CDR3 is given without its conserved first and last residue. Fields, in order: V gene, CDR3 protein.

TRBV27 ASSVGTGGPYEQY
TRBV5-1 ASSLDGRVPDTQY
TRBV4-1 ASSLENKWDTQY
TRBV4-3 ASSATPAGRDTQY
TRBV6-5 ASRSTGRSGNTIY
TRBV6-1 ASSVQGAYEQY
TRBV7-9 ASSFRGEQF
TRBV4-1 ASSQDDIRTGPYQPQH
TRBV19 ASRGTGRIADTQY
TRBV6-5 ASRRQGRDTGELF
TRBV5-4 ASSEETGTGNTIY
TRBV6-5 ASRRHQVINYGYT
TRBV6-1 ASTGFNYGYT
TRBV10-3 AISEPRLATYEQY
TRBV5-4 ASSLAKRGPTEAF
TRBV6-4 ASSETGFGANVLT
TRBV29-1 SVGDRGKHEQY
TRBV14 ASSHHLQTWSGGSEAF
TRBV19 ASSPRTRLDSPLH
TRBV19 ASSVQGTSTYSNQPQH
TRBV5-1 ASSLQGINGELF
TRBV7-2 ASSLGVGQGVVETQY
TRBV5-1 ASSLYGFDGELF
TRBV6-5 ASSYSRSVRKQF
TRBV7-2 ASSRPGQGEKLF
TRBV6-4 ASSAETGALDEQF
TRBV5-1 ASSESGANTGELF
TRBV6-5 ASSYESTGGIYEQY
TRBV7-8 ASSLATGVGNEQF
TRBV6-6 ASSYRGENYGYT
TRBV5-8 ASSPSVNTEAF
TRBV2 ASRAVDTQY
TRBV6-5 ASSSTGSSGNTIY
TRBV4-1 ASSHPRTGDTQY
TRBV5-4 ASSLAGQRPYGYT
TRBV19 ASKVGRDRDGYT
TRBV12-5 ASGQTVRSTDTQY
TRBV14 ASSQAMYSPLH